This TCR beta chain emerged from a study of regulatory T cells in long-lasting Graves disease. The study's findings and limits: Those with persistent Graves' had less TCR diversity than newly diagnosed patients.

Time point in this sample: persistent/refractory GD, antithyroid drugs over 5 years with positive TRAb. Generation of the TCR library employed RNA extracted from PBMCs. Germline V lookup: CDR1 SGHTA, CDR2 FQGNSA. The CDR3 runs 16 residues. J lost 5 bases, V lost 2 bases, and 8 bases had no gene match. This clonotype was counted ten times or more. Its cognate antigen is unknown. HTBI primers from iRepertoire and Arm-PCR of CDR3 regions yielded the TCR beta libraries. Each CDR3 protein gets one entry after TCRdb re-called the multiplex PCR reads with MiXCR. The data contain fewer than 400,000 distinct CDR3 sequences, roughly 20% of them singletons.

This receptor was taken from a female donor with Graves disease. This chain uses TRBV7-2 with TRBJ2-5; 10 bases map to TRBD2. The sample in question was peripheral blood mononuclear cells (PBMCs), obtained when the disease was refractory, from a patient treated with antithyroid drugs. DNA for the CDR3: TGTGCCAGCAGCTTAATAGCGGGAGGAAGCGAGGAGACCCAGTACTTC. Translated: CASSLIAGGSEETQYF.